This T cell receptor beta chain derives from a study of blood T cell repertoires in COVID-19 (dated by TCRdb to the early 2020s). At the level of the whole study: Samples covering the acute and convalescent phases of COVID-19 were provided by collaborators in the United States, Italy and Spain. The material from the prospective study consisted of cDNA or gDNA derived from T cells, B-cell-depleted T cells, or PBMCs. Deeply sampled blood TCRbeta repertoires from subjects exposed to, actively infected with, or recovered from COVID-19 were included in the dataset. The repertoires were released in a freely available public database meant as a resource for research on the immune response to SARS-CoV-2. Samples came from the ongoing ImmuneRACE study (first 160 participants) plus 1,254 subjects from 6 global collaborators. The sample metadata nearly always contained a de-identified subject ID, COVID-19 status, age in years and sex. Where HLA class I and class II types were available, the types were taken from metadata supplied by the sample provider, not from assay-based typing.

Collaborating institutions collected whole blood in K2EDTA tubes following their own protocols. For TCRbeta analysis, collaborator samples were shipped as frozen whole blood, as isolated PBMCs, or as DNA extracted from either sample type. This clone has a single count. Its antigen is still unknown. The record has no base qualities; no much larger clone is one base away. The CDR3 sequence holds 17 residues, the cysteine and phenylalanine included. Only CDR3 DNA is held: 51 bases, read in frame from base 1. CDR1 and CDR2, looked up from the germline V gene (reference sequence), are SGHNT and YYREEE. The germline V and J ends show losses of 2 bases and 0 bases respectively, and no gene match explains 5 bases of the junction. TCRbeta CDR3 regions were amplified from genomic DNA by means of the immunoSEQ Assay, a bias-controlled multiplex PCR. Concerning the study's data processing: The number of nucleated cells in each sample was estimated by amplification of reference gene primers within the assay. To quantify the absolute abundance of each unique TCRbeta CDR3 rearrangement, sequence reads were collapsed and filtered. Productive Simpson clonality was computed per sample as the square root of Simpson's diversity index over productive rearrangements. This immuneACCESS table, as held by TCRdb, lists in-frame sequences with V and J called but not all clones. Of the missing ones, under half trace to an unresolved V gene in checked studies; the others have no known cause. The D gene and trimming were derived from the DNA, and the V and J assignments and clone size from that table. This sample holds approximately 150,000 clones; over 70% were observed only once. Together, the top ten hold under 7.5% of the sample.

On the study overall, not on this receptor specifically: Clinical and demographic metadata were provided uncurated, with the amount varying by source and participant.

The sequence is built from TRBV5-4 and TRBJ2-1; the central 10 bases match TRBD2. The clonotype originates from an elderly man with acute or convalescent COVID-19. What was sequenced was peripheral blood. CDR3 sequence: CASSLAGGSGSYNEQFF. The DNA sequence reads TGTGCCAGCAGCTTAGCGGGAGGGTCGGGCTCCTACAATGAGCAGTTCTTC. Reference TRBV5-4 and TRBJ2-1 proteins supply the regions before and after the CDR3; the full variable domain is: ETGVTQSPTHLIKTRGQQVTLRCSSQSGHNTVSWYQQALGQGPQFIFQYYREEENGRGNFPPRFSGLQFPNYSSELNVNALELDDSALYLCASSLAGGSGSYNEQFFGPGTRLTVL.